There are a few counts of the clone carrying this TCR beta chain. The same CDR3 also results from other DNA sequences found in this sample. The data were taken from a study of blood T cell repertoires in COVID-19. Study-wide background: PBMCs, B-cell-depleted T cells, or T cells provided the cDNA or gDNA that made up the material.

Using immunoSEQ multiplex PCR, the repertoire was profiled, and TCRdb retains in-frame clones only, with some absent. The top ten clones hold 0.8% of a sample with about 250,000 clones, roughly 88% of them seen once. Germline loops: CDR1 SNHLY, CDR2 FYNNEI. Trimming removed 3 bases from V and 1 base from J, with 7 bases in between. This CDR3 is 13 amino acids long. The chain combines TRBV2 with TRBJ2-7; possible D gene TRBD1, 5 bases. The clonotype comes from a woman in her 30s with acute or convalescent COVID-19. Material for sequencing was peripheral blood. The CDR3 bases are TGTGCCAGCAGTGAGACAGCGTCCTACGAGCAGTACTTC. Amino acids: CASSETASYEQYF.